The 22 T cell receptor beta chains reported below all come from one sample, sequenced in a study of control samples from healthy donors and cancer patients. Generated by immunoSEQ multiplex PCR, the TCRdb table keeps only in-frame clones and is missing some. The sample consists of around 71,000 clones, 90% of them appearing once. Sequencing was carried out using PBMCs. These receptors were collected from a woman aged 45-65 years with colorectal cancer.

In regard to this clone: One end of the junction varies from germline; a read error may be responsible. V and J are TRBV9 and TRBJ2-3, with 7 bases matching TRBD1. CDR1 is SGDLS, CDR2 YYNGEE, per germline. CDR3 length equals 15 residues. The CDR3 coding sequence is TGTGTCAGCAGCGTAACTCCAGGGGGTCTGGATACGCAGTATTTT. Protein product: CVSSVTPGGLDTQYF.

The genes are TRBV5-6 and TRBJ2-3; maybe TRBD1 (6 bases). V lost 3 bases and J lost 4, with 15 bases in between. Germline CDR1 SGHDT, CDR2 YYEEEE. There are 15 residues in the CDR3. The CDR3 coding sequence is TGTGCCAGCAGCTACCCTACCCAGGGGCCAGATACGCAGTATTTT. Amino acid sequence: CASSYPTQGPDTQYF.

This chain links TRBV3-1 (or the pseudogene TRBV3-2) with TRBJ1-3; 8 nucleotides match TRBD1. V gave up 4 bases and J gave up 1 base; unmatched junction bases: 3. The CDR3 has 15 amino acids. CDR1 LGHDT and CDR2 YNNKEL come from the germline V gene (reference sequence). This CDR3 reads CASSPRTGSGNTIYF. CDR3 nucleotides: TGTGCCAGCAGCCCCCGGACAGGGTCTGGAAACACCATATATTTT.

This rearrangement joins TRBV5-1 to TRBJ2-4, with D perhaps matching TRBD1 (5 bases). Looked up from germline, CDR1 is SGHRS and CDR2 is YFSETQ. The CDR3 covers 18 residues. V lost 4 bases, J lost 0 bases, and 20 bases lay in between. CDR3 sequence: CASSPSGHLDIAKNIQYF. In nucleotides, the CDR3 is TGCGCCAGCAGCCCCTCCGGACATCTCGATATAGCCAAAAACATTCAGTACTTC.

The chain recombines TRBV15 with TRBJ1-6, with 7 bases fitting TRBD1. Germline CDR1 LNHNV, CDR2 YYDKDF (reference sequence). This CDR3 region has 15 residues. Trimming at V came to 4 bases and at J to 8 bases, leaving 8 bases not matched to a gene. CDR3 nucleotides: TGTGCCACCAGCAACCAGGGGGGATTGGATTCACCCCTCCACTTT. This encodes CATSNQGGLDSPLHF.

This chain links TRBV30 with TRBJ2-2; TRBD2 agrees at 7 bases. CDR3 length equals 12 residues. Per germline, CDR1 GTSNPN and CDR2 SVGIG (reference sequence). Germline trimming cut 7 bases from V and 6 bases from J; bases unmatched to any gene: 5. The CDR3: CALERGAGELFF. The CDR3 nucleotides are TGTGCCTTGGAGCGGGGAGCCGGGGAGCTGTTTTTT.

The V and J genes are TRBV7-2 and TRBJ1-1; the D is unclear. The ends were cut back, 1 base at V and 1 base at J, with 7 bases in the middle. CDR3 length: 14 amino acids. Germline V lookup: CDR1 SGHTA, CDR2 FQGNSA. CDR3 amino acids: CASSLGAGNTEAFF. The CDR3 DNA reads as TGTGCCAGCAGCTTAGGGGCGGGGAACACTGAAGCTTTCTTT.

The CDR3 nucleotides read TGTGCCAGCAGAAAGGGACAGGGGGCAGCCGGGGAGCTGTTTTTT. Its protein product is CASRKGQGAAGELFF. V usage is TRBV5-4 and J usage is TRBJ2-2; 12 bases line up with TRBD1. This CDR3 has 15 amino acids. Looked up from germline, CDR1 is SGHNT and CDR2 is YYREEE (reference sequence). V was clipped by 5 bases and J by 6 bases; unmatched bases: 5.

The chain links TRBV3-1 (or the pseudogene TRBV3-2) to TRBJ2-7, with 11 bases aligning to TRBD1. Germline assignment: CDR1 LGHDT and CDR2 YNNKEL (reference sequence). The CDR3 runs to 18 residues. V shed 4 bases and J 8 bases; nucleotides not matched to a gene: 19. The CDR3 nucleotides read TGTGCCAGCAGCCGCCTGCCTTCGCGGGGACAGGGGGGTTTCAAGCAGTACTTC. Protein sequence: CASSRLPSRGQGGFKQYF.

The chain uses TRBV6-1 and TRBJ2-5; 10 nucleotides align to TRBD2. V was pared by 4 bases and J by 5 bases, with 7 bases of the junction left unmatched. The V gene's germline CDR1 is MNHNS and CDR2 SASEGT. CDR3 length equals 15 residues. CDR3 DNA: TGTGCCAGCAGTGGAGCGGGAGGGGGCGGTGAGACCCAGTACTTC. Protein sequence: CASSGAGGGGETQYF.

In this sample, this clone turned up a few times. This chain links TRBV6-5 with TRBJ1-3, with 9 bases matching TRBD1. The CDR3 has 15 amino acids. V was pared by 7 bases and J by 2 bases, with 6 bases of the junction left unmatched. Germline V CDR1 and CDR2: MNHEY, SVGAGI. CDR3 in amino acids: CASKGDRVPGNTIYF. CDR3 bases: TGTGCCAGCAAGGGGGACAGGGTCCCTGGAAACACCATATATTTT.

The rearrangement links TRBV12-3 or TRBV12-4 to TRBJ1-3; 7 nucleotides agree with TRBD1. J gave up 2 bases and V 6 bases, and 1 base lay outside the gene matches. This CDR3 region has 13 residues. The CDR3 here is CASSTGAGNTIYF. CDR3 in DNA: TGTGCCAGCAGCACAGGGGCTGGAAACACCATATATTTT.

CDR3 nucleotides: TGTGCCAGTAGTCCCCTCTCCGGAGATTTGGCTGAAGCTTTCTTT. Translation gives CASSPLSGDLAEAFF. The V and J genes are TRBV19 and TRBJ1-1; D is unresolved. Germline V gene sequence: CDR1 LNHDA, CDR2 SQIVND (reference sequence). This CDR3 has 15 amino acids. With 5 bases removed from V and 6 bases from J, the gap between germline ends came to 19 bases.

The V and J genes are TRBV5-1 and TRBJ1-5; the D is unclear. Germline assignment: CDR1 SGHRS and CDR2 YFSETQ. The CDR3 has 15 residues. Trimming pared 1 base from V and 4 bases from J, leaving 12 bases between. In DNA form, the CDR3 reads TGCGCCAGCAGCTTGAACTTTGCAGAGAATCAGCCCCAGCATTTT. It codes for CASSLNFAENQPQHF.

The genes are TRBV9 and TRBJ2-3, with 9 bases lining up with TRBD2. The V and J ends lost 2 bases and 0 bases, in that order; junction bases with no gene match: 10. Germline CDR1 and CDR2: SGDLS and YYNGEE. The CDR3 has 18 residues. As DNA, the CDR3 is TGTGCCAGCAGCGTCAGGGACCTTGCGGGGGGGAGCACAGATACGCAGTATTTT. This sequence encodes CASSVRDLAGGSTDTQYF.

V gene TRBV2 combines with J gene TRBJ2-5; unclear D gene. CDR1 SNHLY and CDR2 FYNNEI come from the germline V gene. The CDR3 has 12 amino acids. V lost 6 bases and J lost 5, with 10 bases in between. CDR3 loop: CASRVGTETQYF. CDR3 in DNA: TGTGCCAGCAGAGTGGGAACCGAGACCCAGTACTTC.

The chain employs TRBV28 and TRBJ2-7; the D is unclear. Germline V gene lookup returns CDR1 MDHEN and CDR2 SYDVKM. The CDR3 runs to 13 residues. Trimming took off 3 bases at V and 1 base at J, with 7 bases between the two ends. The CDR3 reads CASSLGTSYEQYF. The CDR3 DNA sequence: TGTGCCAGCAGTTTGGGAACTTCCTACGAGCAGTACTTC.

The chain has TRBV3-1 (or the pseudogene TRBV3-2) and TRBJ1-3; 8 positions match TRBD1. Per germline, CDR1 LGHDT and CDR2 YNNKEL (reference sequence). This CDR3 spans 13 amino acids. V shed 6 bases, J shed 4 bases, and the junction held 2 bases outside the gene matches. The CDR3 DNA sequence: TGTGCCAGCAGATGGACAGGGGGAAACACCATATATTTT. It yields the protein CASRWTGGNTIYF.

The gene calls are TRBV6-5 and TRBJ2-2; D gene unclear. The CDR3 spans 12 residues. Germline CDR1 reads MNHEY; CDR2 reads SVGAGI. V lost 6 bases, J lost 7 bases, and 9 bases lay in between. The CDR3 is CASRQLGGELFF. The CDR3 DNA sequence: TGTGCCAGCAGACAACTGGGCGGGGAGCTGTTTTTT.

The genes are TRBV6-5 and TRBJ2-5, with 7 bases that match TRBD1. The length of the CDR3 is 14 residues. Trimming at V came to 6 bases and at J to 5 bases, leaving 9 bases not matched to a gene. The germline V gene has CDR1 MNHEY and CDR2 SVGAGI. CDR3 sequence reads: CASRGQIPEETQYF. The CDR3 region has the DNA TGTGCCAGCAGGGGACAGATCCCAGAGGAGACCCAGTACTTC.

The J gene is TRBJ1-5, the V gene TRBV12-3 or TRBV12-4; D might be TRBD1 (6 bases). This CDR3 is 13 amino acids long. V shed 6 bases and J shed 6 bases, with 12 bases lying between them. The CDR3 DNA reads as TGTGCCAGCAGAGACAGGACCACTCAGCCCCAGCATTTT. This sequence encodes CASRDRTTQPQHF.

This clone was seen a handful of times. This sequence joins TRBV7-9 and TRBJ2-1, with D tentatively TRBD1 or TRBD2 (5 bases each). Germline CDR1 is SEHNR and CDR2 is FQNEAQ (reference sequence). The CDR3 runs to 15 residues. V lost 1 base and J 6 bases, leaving 13 bases between the germline ends. The CDR3 region has the DNA TGTGCCAGCAGCTTAGGGACCGGGGCACCCAATGAGCAGTTCTTC. This gives the protein CASSLGTGAPNEQFF.